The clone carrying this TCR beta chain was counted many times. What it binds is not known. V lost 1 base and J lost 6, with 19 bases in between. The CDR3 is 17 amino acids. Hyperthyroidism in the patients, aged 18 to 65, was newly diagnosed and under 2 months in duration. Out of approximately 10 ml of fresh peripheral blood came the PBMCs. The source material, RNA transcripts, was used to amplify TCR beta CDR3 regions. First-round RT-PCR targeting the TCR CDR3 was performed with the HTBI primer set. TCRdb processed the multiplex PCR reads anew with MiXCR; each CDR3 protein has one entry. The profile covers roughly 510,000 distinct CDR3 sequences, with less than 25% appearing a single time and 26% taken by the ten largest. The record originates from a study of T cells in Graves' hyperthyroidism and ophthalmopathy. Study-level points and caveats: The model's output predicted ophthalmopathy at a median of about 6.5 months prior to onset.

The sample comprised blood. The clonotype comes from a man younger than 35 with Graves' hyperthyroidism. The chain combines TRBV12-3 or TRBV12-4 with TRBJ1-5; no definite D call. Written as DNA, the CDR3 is TGTGCCAGCAGTTTAGACTACCCCGGGTCGTCGGGTCAGCCCCAGCATTTT. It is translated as CASSLDYPGSSGQPQHF.